Listed here are 27 T cell receptor beta chains from one sample, sequenced in a study of blood T cell repertoires in COVID-19. TCRdb's copy holds only in-frame clones and misses some; the assay was immunoSEQ multiplex PCR. The table records almost 400,000 clones, around 89% of them present only once. Sequencing was done on a sample of PBMCs or T cells enriched from blood (not recorded which). These receptors were taken from a young woman with acute COVID-19.

The table lists this clone with a count of one. The V and J genes are TRBV7-2 and TRBJ1-1; D not certain. The germline CDR1 and CDR2 sequences are SGHTA and FQGNSA. The V gene lost 2 bases and the J gene lost 2 bases, with 9 bases spanning the gap. This CDR3 has 14 amino acids. The CDR3, as DNA: TGTGCCAGCAGCTTATTTGGAGGAAACACTGAAGCTTTCTTT. It translates to CASSLFGGNTEAFF.

The gene calls are TRBV7-8 and TRBJ2-7; TRBD2 matches 7 bases. The V gene end was trimmed by 5 bases and the J gene end by 6 bases; junction bases not matched to a gene: 7. Germline V gene sequence: CDR1 SGHVS, CDR2 FQNEAQ. The CDR3 spans 13 residues. The CDR3 is CASSQRGVGEQYF. DNA of the CDR3: TGTGCCAGCAGCCAGCGGGGAGTAGGCGAGCAGTACTTC.

The J gene is TRBJ1-1, the V gene TRBV6-5; 7 nucleotides agree with TRBD1. This CDR3 spans 13 amino acids. Germline V gene sequence: CDR1 MNHEY, CDR2 SVGAGI. V lost 5 bases to trimming and J lost 6 bases; unmatched junction nucleotides: 6. The CDR3, as DNA: TGTGCCAGCAGTCCCCCAGGGGGAGCTGAAGCTTTCTTT. This encodes CASSPPGGAEAFF.

A few counts support this clone. J is TRBJ2-2 and V is TRBV11-2; 8 bases map to TRBD2. CDR3 length: 16 amino acids. Germline values: CDR1 SGHAT, CDR2 FQNNGV. V trimming: 2 bases; J trimming: 5 bases; junction bases outside the gene matches: 7. The CDR3 DNA follows: TGTGCCAGCAGCTTAAGAACACTAGCGGAAACCGGGGAGCTGTTTTTT. This encodes CASSLRTLAETGELFF. Using reference TRBV11-2 and TRBJ2-2 for the parts outside the CDR3, the full variable domain is EAGVAQSPRYKIIEKRQSVAFWCNPISGHATLYWYQQILGQGPKLLIQFQNNGVVDDSQLPKDRFSAERLKGVDSTLKIQPAKLEDSAVYLCASSLRTLAETGELFFGEGSRLTVL.

The rearrangement uses TRBV6-5 and TRBJ2-1, with 7 bases that match TRBD1. Germline assignment: CDR1 MNHEY and CDR2 SVGAGI. V was clipped by 2 bases and J by 0 bases; unmatched bases: 1. The CDR3 sequence is 15 residues long. As DNA, the CDR3 is TGTGCCAGCAGTTACGGGGACAGCTCCTACAATGAGCAGTTCTTC. It translates to CASSYGDSSYNEQFF.

The V and J genes are TRBV25-1 and TRBJ2-7, with a weak D call TRBD1 (6 bases). Germline-derived CDR1 and CDR2 are MGHDK and SYGVNS. This CDR3 comprises 15 residues. Trimming pared 3 bases from V and 1 base from J, leaving 13 bases between. CDR3 nucleotides: TGTGCCAGCAGTGATGAAGCGACAGGTTCCTACGAGCAGTACTTC. Protein product: CASSDEATGSYEQYF.

The chain employs TRBV3-1 (or the pseudogene TRBV3-2) and TRBJ2-5, with TRBD2 matching over 9 bases. Trimming cost V 4 bases and J 1 base; bases outside gene matches: 10. The germline gives CDR1 LGHDT, CDR2 YNNKEL (reference sequence). The CDR3 is made up of 17 amino acids. CDR3 residues: CASSPIASGGSQETQYF. CDR3 coding DNA: TGTGCCAGCAGCCCTATAGCCAGCGGGGGGTCCCAAGAGACCCAGTACTTC.

The genes are TRBV9 and TRBJ2-1; TRBD2 agrees at 8 bases. The CDR3 runs to 14 residues. With 7 bases clipped from V and 8 bases from J, the junction kept 11 bases outside the gene matches. Germline V gene lookup returns CDR1 SGDLS and CDR2 YYNGEE. The CDR3 DNA sequence: TGTGCCAGCGCCCCAGGCGGGGGGTTCTATGAGCAGTTCTTC. It encodes CASAPGGGFYEQFF.

The V call is TRBV6-5, the J call TRBJ2-4; D is perhaps TRBD2 (7 bases). This CDR3 is 15 amino acids long. Germline V CDR1 and CDR2: MNHEY, SVGAGI. Between the trimmed V and J ends, which lost 6 bases and 8 bases, there was a span of 20 bases. The CDR3 DNA is TGTGCCAGCAGGCGAGTTTGGGGGGGCGTAGACATTCAGTACTTC. Amino acids: CASRRVWGGVDIQYF.

The rearrangement joins TRBV12-5 to TRBJ2-2; TRBD2 agrees at 10 bases. The length of the CDR3 is 18 residues. V shed 2 bases, J shed 0 bases, and the junction held 6 bases outside the gene matches. CDR1 LGHNT and CDR2 FRNRAP come from the germline V gene. Here the CDR3 reads CASGLQASGGPNTGELFF. CDR3 nucleotides: TGTGCTAGTGGTTTGCAAGCTAGCGGGGGTCCGAACACCGGGGAGCTGTTTTTT.

The CDR3: CASSPAIDYEQYF. CDR3 nucleotides: TGTGCCAGCAGCCCCGCCATAGACTACGAGCAGTACTTC. The chain couples TRBV7-9 to TRBJ2-7; no clear D. The CDR3 is 13 residues long. CDR1 is SEHNR and CDR2 is FQNEAQ in the germline V gene (reference sequence). V lost 5 bases and J lost 3, with 11 bases in between.

The J gene is TRBJ2-4, the V gene TRBV11-3; weak D call: TRBD2 (6 bases). The CDR3 runs to 15 residues. Germline assignment: CDR1 SGHNT and CDR2 YENEEA. V lost 3 bases and J 6 bases, leaving 15 bases between the germline ends. CDR3 region: CASSLGGTGGNIQYF. DNA of the CDR3: TGTGCCAGCAGCTTGGGGGGTACCGGGGGAAACATTCAGTACTTC.

There are a few counts of this clone. The chain joins TRBV9 to TRBJ2-2, with 7 bases aligning to TRBD2. Germline V gene lookup returns CDR1 SGDLS and CDR2 YYNGEE. This CDR3 is built from 17 residues. Trimming removed 1 base from V and 0 bases from J; junction bases left unmatched: 6. The CDR3 sequence is CASSVQSGAANTGELFF. The CDR3 DNA reads TGTGCCAGCAGCGTACAGAGCGGGGCTGCGAACACCGGGGAGCTGTTTTTT.

The chain carries TRBV3-1 (or the pseudogene TRBV3-2) and TRBJ1-1; TRBD1 is a possible D gene (6 bases). Germline CDR1 LGHDT, CDR2 YNNKEL (reference sequence). The CDR3 contains 14 residues. V was trimmed by 5 bases and J by 2 bases, leaving 12 bases between them. Written as DNA, the CDR3 is TGTGCCAGCAGCGGAACGGGGGGCAACACTGAAGCTTTCTTT. It translates to CASSGTGGNTEAFF.

The chain joins TRBV20-1 to TRBJ2-5; 9 bases match TRBD2. The CDR3 is 18 amino acids. The V and J ends lost 3 bases and 5 bases, in that order; junction bases with no gene match: 19. Germline V lookup: CDR1 DFQATT, CDR2 SNEGSKA (reference sequence). CDR3 loop: CSASGSGGGASNRETQYF. CDR3 nucleotides: TGCAGTGCTAGTGGCTCTGGCGGGGGGGCTTCGAATCGGGAGACCCAGTACTTC.

In this sample, this clone turned up a few times. The rearrangement uses TRBV19 and TRBJ2-7, with D perhaps TRBD1 (5 bases). Between the trimmed V and J ends, which lost 4 bases and 3 bases, there was a span of 13 bases. The CDR3 contains 14 residues. Germline V CDR1 and CDR2: LNHDA, SQIVND (reference sequence). DNA of the CDR3: TGTGCCAGTAGTAGCTCTCGGCAGGGCTACGAGCAGTACTTC. Protein sequence: CASSSSRQGYEQYF.

The J gene is TRBJ2-1, the V gene TRBV2, with TRBD2 identical over 10 bases. The V gene's germline CDR1 is SNHLY and CDR2 FYNNEI. V shed 8 bases and J 9 bases; nucleotides not matched to a gene: 13. This CDR3 comprises 15 residues. CDR3 amino acids: CASEVGLAGVGEQFF. The CDR3 nucleotides read TGTGCCAGCGAGGTGGGGCTAGCGGGGGTGGGTGAGCAGTTCTTC.

The V and J genes are TRBV9 and TRBJ2-3; D is unclear. The CDR3 has 13 amino acids. CDR1 and CDR2 from the germline V gene are SGDLS and YYNGEE. Trimming stripped 4 bases from V and 4 bases from J, with 10 bases between. CDR3 sequence (DNA): TGTGCCAGCAGCCCAATCTTAGCAGATACGCAGTATTTT. This translates into CASSPILADTQYF.

This chain links TRBV11-3 with TRBJ2-5; 13 nucleotides agree with TRBD2. Trimming removed 4 bases from V and 3 bases from J; junction bases left unmatched: 5. The V gene's germline CDR1 is SGHNT and CDR2 YENEEA. This CDR3 has 16 amino acids. CDR3 sequence (DNA): TGTGCCAGCAGCTCGGGACTAGCGGGGCGAAAAGAGACCCAGTACTTC. It encodes CASSSGLAGRKETQYF.

The J gene is TRBJ2-1, the V gene TRBV14; D ambiguous. This CDR3 is 15 amino acids long. Germline CDR1 SGHDN, CDR2 FVKESK. V lost 5 bases, J lost 5 bases, and 16 bases lay in between. The CDR3 DNA sequence: TGTGCCAGCAGCGTCTATTACGGAGCAAACAATGAGCAGTTCTTC. Translation: CASSVYYGANNEQFF.

J is TRBJ2-7 and V is TRBV7-3; 7 bases match TRBD2. Germline-derived CDR1 and CDR2 are SGHTA and FQGTGA. The CDR3 is made up of 14 amino acids. V lost 5 bases, J lost 5 bases, and 9 bases stayed unmatched. This CDR3 is CASSPEGGTHEQYF. The CDR3 DNA sequence: TGTGCCAGCAGCCCAGAGGGAGGGACCCACGAGCAGTACTTC.

In this sample, this clone turned up once. The chain uses TRBV10-3 and TRBJ1-6; 9 bases line up with TRBD1. The germline V gene encodes CDR1 ENHRY and CDR2 SYGVKD. The CDR3 covers 13 residues. The V segment lost 10 bases and the J segment 9 bases; nucleotides outside the gene matches: 7. CDR3 in amino acids: CATWDREGSPLHF. The CDR3 region has the DNA TGTGCCACCTGGGACAGGGAAGGTTCACCCCTCCACTTT.

V usage is TRBV5-1 and J usage is TRBJ1-2; 7 bases are a match to TRBD1. The CDR3 contains 14 residues. In germline, CDR1 is SGHRS, CDR2 YFSETQ. The J segment lost 2 bases and the V segment lost 4 bases, leaving 5 bases of the junction unmatched. DNA for the CDR3: TGCGCCAGCAGCATCACAGGGGAGAACTATGGCTACACCTTC. Its translation: CASSITGENYGYTF.

This rearrangement joins TRBV19 to TRBJ2-5, with 12 nucleotides matching TRBD1. CDR1 LNHDA and CDR2 SQIVND come from the germline V gene (reference sequence). The CDR3 totals 15 residues. Germline trimming cut 4 bases from V and 4 bases from J; bases unmatched to any gene: 4. The CDR3 DNA follows: TGTGCCAGTAGTACCCGGGACAGGGGGCGAGAGACCCAGTACTTC. This encodes CASSTRDRGRETQYF. The full variable domain, with the rest looked up from reference TRBV19 and TRBJ2-5, is DGGITQSPKYLFRKEGQNVTLSCEQNLNHDAMYWYRQDPGQGLRLIYYSQIVNDFQKGDIAEGYSVSREKKESFPLTVTSAQKNPTAFYLCASSTRDRGRETQYFGPGTRLLVL.

The chain uses TRBV23-1 and TRBJ1-5, with TRBD1 matching over 8 bases. TRBV23-1 is marked as an open reading frame, function uncertain. The CDR3 has 15 residues. V trimming: 2 bases; J trimming: 2 bases; junction bases outside the gene matches: 2. CDR3 protein: CASSQHRGCNQPQHF. Written as DNA, the CDR3 is TGCGCCAGCAGTCAACACAGGGGGTGCAATCAGCCCCAGCATTTT.

The gene calls are TRBV19 and TRBJ1-1, with unresolved D. In germline, CDR1 is LNHDA, CDR2 SQIVND (reference sequence). The V and J ends lost 5 bases and 1 base respectively, with 14 bases between them. This CDR3 contains 15 residues. The CDR3 spells CASSVGLAGNTEAFF. The CDR3 bases are TGTGCCAGTAGTGTCGGGTTAGCGGGGAACACTGAAGCTTTCTTT.

The chain employs TRBV5-5 and TRBJ2-3; D gene unclear. The germline V and J ends were trimmed by 5 bases and 4 bases, with 14 bases remaining between them. CDR1 and CDR2 from the germline V gene are SGHKS and YYEKEE (reference sequence). The CDR3 is made up of 14 amino acids. In nucleotides, the CDR3 is TGTGCCAGCAGTCCTCAGTTTACCGCAGATACGCAGTATTTT. Translated: CASSPQFTADTQYF.